This TCR beta chain originates from a study of T cell responses to AZD1222 COVID-19 vaccine. Broader study findings: Two AZD1222 doses significantly raised spike-specific TCR breadth and depth over controls.

Of note for this clone: What it binds is unknown.

Assay: immunoSEQ multiplex PCR; the TCRdb copy retains only in-frame clones and omits some. This sample carries 140,000 to 150,000 clones, around 90% of them seen once, and the ten largest clones take 5% to 5.5%. Germline loops: CDR1 SGHVS, CDR2 FQNEAQ. This CDR3 has 14 residues. Trimming pared 6 bases from V and 4 bases from J, leaving 15 bases between. This sample comprised peripheral blood, obtained 28 days after the second dose of the MenACWY control vaccine. The chain uses TRBV7-8 and TRBJ1-2; D possibly corresponds to TRBD1 (6 bases). This receptor was identified in an adult who received the MenACWY meningococcal vaccine as a control. CDR3 loop: CASSLRGNLYGYTF. The CDR3, as DNA: TGTGCCAGCAGTCTCAGGGGCAACCTCTATGGCTACACCTTC. Full variable domain (rest looked up from reference TRBV7-8 and TRBJ1-2): GAGVSQSPRYKVAKRGQDVALRCDPISGHVSLFWYQQALGQGPEFLTYFQNEAQLDKSGLPSDRFFAERPEGSVSTLKIQRTQQEDSAVYLCASSLRGNLYGYTFGSGTRLTVV.